This paragraph reports one T cell receptor beta chain. Assay: immunoSEQ multiplex PCR; the TCRdb copy retains only in-frame clones and omits some. The top ten hold around 5.5% of the sample, which has 120,000 to 150,000 clones, around 82% seen once. Recruits, aged roughly 18 to 95 years, lived in 25 or so US areas. In assigning cohorts, the study relied on participant-reported clinical history. The V end was cut by 0 bases, the J end by 2 bases, with 11 bases between. The germline V gene encodes CDR1 SGHRS and CDR2 YFSETQ. This CDR3 contains 15 residues. The data belong to a study of blood T cell repertoires in COVID-19. About the study: Acute and convalescent COVID-19 samples came from the United States, Italy and Spain. The cDNA or gDNA used as material had been derived from T cells, B-cell-depleted T cells, or PBMCs.

The rearrangement joins TRBV5-1 to TRBJ1-2; weak D call: TRBD1 (5 bases). What was sequenced was PBMCs or T cells enriched from blood (not recorded which). The TCR was taken from a middle-aged man with acute COVID-19. Here the CDR3 DNA reads TGCGCCAGCAGCTTGGGTCCGACAGAAAACTATGGCTACACCTTC. It codes for CASSLGPTENYGYTF.